This T cell receptor (beta chain) appears in the sequencing data of a study of identical twins. Whole-study results and caveats: Models predicted too little out-of-frame TCR alpha sharing in monozygotic twins.

CDR1 MNHEY and CDR2 SVGAGI come from the germline V gene. CDR3 length: 12 residues. V lost 5 bases and J lost 7, with 11 bases in between. From the 5' RACE reads, TCRdb called clonotypes with MiXCR, one entry per CDR3 protein. The data show about 520,000 distinct CDR3 sequences, roughly a fifth seen once. Regarding this clonotype: Its cognate antigen is unknown.

These records were also assigned to another study, of T cells expressing NK-cell markers. According to that study: Researchers got TCR beta repertoires out of sorted CD3+CD56+NKG2C+, CD3+CD56+NKG2C- and CD3+CD56-NKG2C+ T cells.

The clonotype originates from a woman between 18 and 30 years old in good health. The sequencing sample was made of CD4+ T cells sorted from blood. The gene calls are TRBV6-5 and TRBJ1-2, with D maybe TRBD1 (6 bases). In DNA form, the CDR3 reads TGTGCCAGCAGTGGACAGTATTCTGGCTACACCTTC. Amino acids: CASSGQYSGYTF.